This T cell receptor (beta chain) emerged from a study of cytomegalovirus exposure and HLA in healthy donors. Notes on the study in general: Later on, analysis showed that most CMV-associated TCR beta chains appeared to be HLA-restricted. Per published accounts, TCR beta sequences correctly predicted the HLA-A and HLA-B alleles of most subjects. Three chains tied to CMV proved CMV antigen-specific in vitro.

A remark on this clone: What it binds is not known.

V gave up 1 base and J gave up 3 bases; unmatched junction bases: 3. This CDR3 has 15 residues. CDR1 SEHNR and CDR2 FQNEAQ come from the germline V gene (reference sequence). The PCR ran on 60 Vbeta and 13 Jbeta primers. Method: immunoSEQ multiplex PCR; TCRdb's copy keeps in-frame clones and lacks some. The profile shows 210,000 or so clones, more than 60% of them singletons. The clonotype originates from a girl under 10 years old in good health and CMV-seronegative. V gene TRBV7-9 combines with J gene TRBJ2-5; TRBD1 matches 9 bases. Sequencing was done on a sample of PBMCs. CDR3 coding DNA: TGTGCCAGCAGCTTAGTCGGACAGGGGAAAGAGACCCAGTACTTC. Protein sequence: CASSLVGQGKETQYF.